This T cell receptor (beta chain) was sequenced in a study of CD8 T cells in Susac syndrome. V was pared by 10 bases and J by 4 bases, with 6 bases of the junction left unmatched. CDR1 is SEHNR, CDR2 FQNEAQ, per germline (reference sequence). CDR3 length equals 12 residues. An input of about 0.5 to 1 ug of RNA was subjected to reverse transcription using random hexamers. immunoSEQ multiplex PCR amplified TCR beta CDR3 across 54 Vbeta, 13 Jbeta. TCRdb processed the immunoSEQ multiplex PCR reads anew with MiXCR; each CDR3 protein has one entry. The sample has around 200,000 distinct CDR3 sequences, more than 85% seen once; the top ten hold about 0.08%. Sequencing of TCR beta was performed on blood CD8+ and CD4+ T cells. Multiple sclerosis controls were treatment-naive patients with stable or active relapsing-remitting disease. Through negative isolation, CD4+ and CD8+ T cells were obtained, while TEMRA cells were enriched using FACS.

V is TRBV7-9 and J is TRBJ1-2; 7 bases match TRBD1. Sequencing was done on a sample of CD4+ T cells from PBMCs. The TCR sequence derives from a human donor with multiple sclerosis. CDR3 bases: TGTGCCATCGGACAGGAGGCCTATGGCTACACCTTC. Translation: CAIGQEAYGYTF. The complete variable domain, with remaining parts taken from reference TRBV7-9 and TRBJ1-2, reads DTGVSQNPRHKITKRGQNVTFRCDPISEHNRLYWYRQTLGQGPEFLTYFQNEAQLEKSRLLSDRFSAERPKGSFSTLEIQRTEQGDSAMYLCAIGQEAYGYTFGSGTRLTVV.